This T cell receptor (beta chain) appears in the sequencing data of a study of cytomegalovirus exposure and HLA in healthy donors. The germline CDR1 and CDR2 sequences are LGHNT and FRNRAP. The CDR3 totals 13 residues. Trimming removed 1 base from V and 2 bases from J, with 5 bases in between. Whole-study findings and limits: Whilst most TCR sequences proved rare, a subset of public TCRs occurred across many donors. Confirmation was obtained in vitro that three CMV-associated chains are specific for CMV antigens.

About this clone itself: What it recognizes is unknown.

TCRdb's table, derived via immunoSEQ multiplex PCR, lists solely in-frame clones and lacks some. The data contain about 330,000 clones, around 87% of them singletons. The sequence came from a woman aged 25 to 39 in good health and CMV-seropositive. The specimen was PBMCs. This rearrangement joins TRBV12-5 to TRBJ2-5; no clear D gene. CDR3 coding DNA: TGTGCTAGTGGTTTGGGTCTACAAGAGACCCAGTACTTC. Encoded protein: CASGLGLQETQYF.